This T cell receptor beta chain was retrieved from a study of T cells in Graves' hyperthyroidism and ophthalmopathy. General study results and limits: Most thyroid clonotypes expanded above 0.001 were also detected in blood.

A few counts support this clonotype. What it binds is unknown. This CDR3 region has 17 residues. V gave up 2 bases and J gave up 9 bases; unmatched junction bases: 8. Germline CDR1 MNHEY, CDR2 SVGEGT. The study excluded patients with uncontrolled infection, other autoimmune disease, pregnancy or lactation. The sample of blood was obtained at first hyperthyroidism diagnosis (before any ophthalmopathy symptoms). The authors took PBMCs from 10 ml fresh peripheral blood. Amplified regions were TCR beta CDR3 sequences from RNA transcripts. TCR CDR3 regions were first amplified by RT-PCR with HTBI primers. TCRdb analysed the multiplex PCR reads with MiXCR anew, one entry per CDR3 protein. The sample lists 370,000 or so distinct CDR3 sequences, more than 15% occurring once.

The chain recombines TRBV6-2 or TRBV6-3 with TRBJ2-2, with 14 positions matching TRBD2. This receptor was taken from a woman between 18 and 29 years old with Graves' hyperthyroidism that later progressed to Graves' ophthalmopathy. The sequenced material came from blood. The chain's CDR3 is CASSYSRTSGRFRELFF. DNA of the CDR3: TGTGCCAGCAGTTACAGCCGGACTAGCGGGAGGTTCCGGGAGCTGTTTTTT.